This T cell receptor (beta chain) was recovered during a study of blood T cell repertoires in COVID-19. Per the authors' pipeline: Nucleated cell counts were estimated from reference gene primer amplification. Sequencing used immunoSEQ multiplex PCR; TCRdb keeps in-frame clones, though not all of them. D and trimming were read from the DNA, whereas the V and J calls and clone size are those reported in that table. The sample includes some 150,000 clones, approximately 86% of them seen just once. Germline assignment: CDR1 MGHRA and CDR2 YSYEKL. V was clipped by 1 base and J by 7 bases; unmatched bases: 16. This CDR3 has 19 residues. Notes on this clone: This same CDR3 is encoded by further DNA sequences in the sample.

This clonotype originated in a woman aged 45-65 years with acute or convalescent COVID-19. Sequences were obtained from peripheral blood. The rearrangement links TRBV4-1 to TRBJ2-2; 9 nucleotides agree with TRBD2. CDR3 loop: CASSQVGVVAGGRGGELFF. CDR3 sequence (DNA): TGCGCCAGCAGCCAAGTAGGGGTGGTGGCGGGGGGGCGTGGCGGGGAGCTGTTTTTT.